One sample yielded the 15 T cell receptor beta chains listed below, sequenced in a study of OX40 agonist ivuxolimab in advanced cancers. The data were produced by immunoSEQ multiplex PCR, yet TCRdb's version contains in-frame clones alone and is incomplete. The sample has some 65,000 clones, 87% seen once; the top ten hold approximately 0.4%. The sample was CD4+ or CD8+ T cells sorted from blood, taken in a trial of the OX40 agonist ivuxolimab. Receptors originate from an adult with an advanced solid tumor such as melanoma, head and neck, liver or kidney cancer.

The chain carries TRBV5-4 and TRBJ2-5; the match to TRBD2 covers 8 bases. From germline, CDR1 is SGHNT and CDR2 YYREEE (reference sequence). Trimming at V came to 4 bases and at J to 5 bases, leaving 13 bases not matched to a gene. The CDR3 is 16 amino acids. In nucleotides, the CDR3 is TGTGCCAGCAGCCTTGACCCCGGGGGGGCCTTGGAGACCCAGTACTTC. As protein: CASSLDPGGALETQYF.

This chain links TRBV28 with TRBJ1-5; no clear D. V was shortened by 6 bases and J by 4 bases, with 13 bases between the two germline ends. Germline CDR1 is MDHEN and CDR2 is SYDVKM. There are 14 residues in the CDR3. The CDR3, as DNA: TGTGCCAGCAGCCTGACCCCGGATAATCAGCCCCAGCATTTT. It specifies CASSLTPDNQPQHF.

J is TRBJ2-3 and V is TRBV30; TRBD1 is a possible D gene (6 bases). The V end was cut by 0 bases, the J end by 4 bases, with 8 bases between. This CDR3 contains 13 residues. Germline V gene data show CDR1 as GTSNPN and CDR2 as SVGIG (reference sequence). This CDR3 reads CAWSVTGPDTQYF. The CDR3 nucleotides are TGTGCCTGGAGTGTTACAGGGCCAGATACGCAGTATTTT.

The rearrangement links TRBV18 to TRBJ2-2; D not certain. The CDR3 spans 11 residues. CDR1 KGHSH and CDR2 LQKENI come from the germline V gene. V dropped 3 bases and J dropped 7 bases, with 3 bases sitting between them. In DNA, the CDR3 is TGTGCCAGCTCACCGATCGGGGAGCTGTTTTTT. Translated: CASSPIGELFF.

The rearrangement links TRBV2 to TRBJ1-5; D unresolved. The CDR3 extends over 11 amino acids. The germline gives CDR1 SNHLY, CDR2 FYNNEI. V shed 4 bases and J shed 7 bases, with 5 bases lying between them. The CDR3 loop is CASSVDQPQHF. The CDR3 region has the DNA TGTGCCAGCAGTGTTGACCAGCCCCAGCATTTT.

The chain recombines TRBV19 with TRBJ1-6; D might be TRBD1 (5 bases). V lost 1 base and J 9 bases, leaving 13 bases between the germline ends. This CDR3 has 15 amino acids. Germline-derived CDR1 and CDR2 are LNHDA and SQIVND (reference sequence). The CDR3 nucleotides read TGTGCCAGTAGTATAGCCGAGGGGACTACTTCACCCCTCCACTTT. It specifies CASSIAEGTTSPLHF.

The chain is built from TRBV6-1 and TRBJ1-4, with TRBD1 identical over 7 bases. The CDR3 runs to 16 residues. The germline V gene has CDR1 MNHNS and CDR2 SASEGT. Losses at the gene ends were 2 bases for V and 7 bases for J; bases not matched to a gene: 10. For the CDR3, the DNA is TGTGCCAGCAGTGAACGGGACAGTTTTTATAGTGAAAAACTGTTTTTT. It codes for CASSERDSFYSEKLFF.

The chain employs TRBV7-2 and TRBJ2-5; D ambiguous. Germline CDR1 SGHTA, CDR2 FQGNSA. This CDR3 region has 14 residues. V shed 5 bases and J shed 5 bases, with 15 bases lying between them. CDR3 residues: CASSQNGPWETQYF. The DNA of the CDR3 is TGTGCCAGCAGCCAAAACGGACCATGGGAGACCCAGTACTTC.

This clone was observed a few times. A read error may produce the germline difference seen at one junction end. The rearrangement joins TRBV6-5 to TRBJ2-3, with D possibly being TRBD2 (6 bases). Germline CDR1 MNHEY, CDR2 SVGAGI. The CDR3 sequence is 11 residues long. Written as DNA, the CDR3 is TGTGCCAGCAGTTACTTCGGGACTTGCTTTTTT. Protein: CASSYFGTCFF.

This chain links TRBV7-2 with TRBJ2-3; 8 bases are shared with TRBD2. V trimming: 0 bases; J trimming: 0 bases; junction bases outside the gene matches: 11. CDR1 SGHTA and CDR2 FQGNSA come from the germline V gene. This CDR3 comprises 19 residues. The CDR3 here is CASSLALGSGGLSTDTQYF. For the CDR3, the DNA is TGTGCCAGCAGCTTAGCGCTAGGGAGCGGGGGCTTAAGCACAGATACGCAGTATTTT.

This chain joins TRBV29-1 and TRBJ1-1; D is uncertain. V was clipped by 2 bases and J by 0 bases, with 7 bases between them. The CDR3 is made up of 13 amino acids. The germline CDR1 and CDR2 sequences are SQVTM and ANQGSEA. Here the CDR3 DNA reads TGCAGCGTTGAAACGGCTGTGAACACTGAAGCTTTCTTT. Translation gives CSVETAVNTEAFF.

The chain recombines TRBV7-9 with TRBJ2-5; 8 bases align to TRBD2. This CDR3 spans 17 amino acids. The V segment lost 4 bases and the J segment 4 bases; nucleotides outside the gene matches: 14. The germline CDR1 and CDR2 sequences are SEHNR and FQNEAQ (reference sequence). The CDR3, as DNA: TGTGCCAGCAGCTCTAAGGGTCCTCGGCGGGGGGCAGAGACCCAGTACTTC. It specifies CASSSKGPRRGAETQYF.

The chain recombines TRBV5-1 with TRBJ2-5, with D perhaps assigned TRBD1 or TRBD2 (7 bases each). Germline lookup yields CDR1 SGHRS and CDR2 YFSETQ. The CDR3 covers 15 residues. Trimming took 5 bases from V and 2 from J, leaving 16 bases between them. CDR3 DNA sequence: TGCGCCAGCAGTGGGGGAGGGGGCACTCAAGAGACCCAGTACTTC. It translates to CASSGGGGTQETQYF.

This chain uses TRBV19 with TRBJ2-3; 7 bases fit TRBD1. V gave up 3 bases and J gave up 0 bases; unmatched junction bases: 6. Germline assignment: CDR1 LNHDA and CDR2 SQIVND (reference sequence). This CDR3 has 16 amino acids. The CDR3 loop reads CASSIIGTASTDTQYF. The CDR3 DNA reads TGTGCCAGTAGTATCATCGGGACAGCTAGCACAGATACGCAGTATTTT.

The chain recombines TRBV6-1 with TRBJ1-2; 8 bases fit TRBD1. The CDR3 totals 14 residues. CDR1 is MNHNS, CDR2 SASEGT, per germline. Trimming removed 7 bases from V and 4 bases from J; junction bases left unmatched: 8. The CDR3 sequence is CASTEQTGAYGYTF. In nucleotides, the CDR3 is TGTGCCAGCACGGAACAGACAGGGGCCTATGGCTACACCTTC.